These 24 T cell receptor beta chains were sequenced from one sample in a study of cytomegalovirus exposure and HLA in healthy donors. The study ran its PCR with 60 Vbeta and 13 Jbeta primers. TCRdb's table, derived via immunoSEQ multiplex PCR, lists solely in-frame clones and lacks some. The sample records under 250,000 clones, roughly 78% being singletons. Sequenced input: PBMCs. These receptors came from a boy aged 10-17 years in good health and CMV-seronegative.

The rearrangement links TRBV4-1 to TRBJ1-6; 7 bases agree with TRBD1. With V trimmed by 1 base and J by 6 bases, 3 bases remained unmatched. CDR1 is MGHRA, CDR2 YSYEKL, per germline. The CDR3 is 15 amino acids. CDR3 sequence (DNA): TGCGCCAGCAGCCAAGTGAGGGGGCTTAATTCACCCCTCCACTTT. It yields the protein CASSQVRGLNSPLHF.

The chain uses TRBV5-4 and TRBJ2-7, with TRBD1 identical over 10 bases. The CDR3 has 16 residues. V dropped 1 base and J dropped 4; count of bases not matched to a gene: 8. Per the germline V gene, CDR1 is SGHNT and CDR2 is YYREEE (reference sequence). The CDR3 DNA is TGTGCCAGCAGCTTGCGCCCCCCGGGACAGGGGTACGAGCAGTACTTC. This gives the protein CASSLRPPGQGYEQYF.

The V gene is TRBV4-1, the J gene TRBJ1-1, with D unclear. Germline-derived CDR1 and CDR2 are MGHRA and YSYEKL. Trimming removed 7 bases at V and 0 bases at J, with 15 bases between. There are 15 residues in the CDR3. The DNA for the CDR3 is TGCGCCAGCACCCATGGGCAGGCAATGAACACTGAAGCTTTCTTT. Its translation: CASTHGQAMNTEAFF.

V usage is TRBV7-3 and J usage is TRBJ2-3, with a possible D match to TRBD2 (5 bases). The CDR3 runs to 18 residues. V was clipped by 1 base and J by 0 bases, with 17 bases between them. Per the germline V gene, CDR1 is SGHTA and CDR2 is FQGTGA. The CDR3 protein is CASSLIWASPTSTDTQYF. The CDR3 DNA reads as TGTGCCAGCAGCTTAATCTGGGCTAGCCCAACTAGCACAGATACGCAGTATTTT.

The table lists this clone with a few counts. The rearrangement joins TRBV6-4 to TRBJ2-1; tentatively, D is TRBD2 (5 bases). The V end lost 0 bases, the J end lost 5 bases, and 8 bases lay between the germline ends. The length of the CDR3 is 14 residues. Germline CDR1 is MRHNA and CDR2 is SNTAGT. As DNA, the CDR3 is TGTGCCAGCAGTGACTCGTTGAGGGACAATGAGCAGTTCTTC. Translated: CASSDSLRDNEQFF.

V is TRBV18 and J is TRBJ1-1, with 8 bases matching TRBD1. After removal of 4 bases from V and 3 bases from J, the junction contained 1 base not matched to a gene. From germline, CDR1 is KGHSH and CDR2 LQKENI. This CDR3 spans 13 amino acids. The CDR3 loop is CASSRGQDTEAFF. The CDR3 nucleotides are TGTGCCAGCTCACGGGGACAGGACACTGAAGCTTTCTTT. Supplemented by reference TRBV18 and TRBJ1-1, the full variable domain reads NAGVMQNPRHLVRRRGQEARLRCSPMKGHSHVYWYRQLPEEGLKFMVYLQKENIIDESGMPKERFSAEFPKEGPSILRIQQVVRGDSAAYFCASSRGQDTEAFFGQGTRLTVV.

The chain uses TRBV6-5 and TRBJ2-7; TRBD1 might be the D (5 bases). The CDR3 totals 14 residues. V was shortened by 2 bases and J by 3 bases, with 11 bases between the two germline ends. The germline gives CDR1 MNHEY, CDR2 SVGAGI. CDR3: CASSYGRVLYEQYF. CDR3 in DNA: TGTGCCAGCAGTTACGGCAGGGTTCTCTACGAGCAGTACTTC.

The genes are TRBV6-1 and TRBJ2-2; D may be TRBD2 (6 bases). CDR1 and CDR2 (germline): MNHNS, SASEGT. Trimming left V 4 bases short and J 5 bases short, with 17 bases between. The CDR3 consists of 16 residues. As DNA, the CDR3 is TGTGCCAGCAGTGGACGACTAGTAGCGGTTACCGGGGAGCTGTTTTTT. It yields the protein CASSGRLVAVTGELFF.

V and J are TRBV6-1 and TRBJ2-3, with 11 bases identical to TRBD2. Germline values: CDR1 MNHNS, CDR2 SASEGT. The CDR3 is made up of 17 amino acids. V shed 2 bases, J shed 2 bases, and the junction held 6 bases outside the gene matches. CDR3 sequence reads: CASSENGLAGHTDTQYF. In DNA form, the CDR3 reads TGTGCCAGCAGTGAAAATGGACTAGCGGGCCACACAGATACGCAGTATTTT.

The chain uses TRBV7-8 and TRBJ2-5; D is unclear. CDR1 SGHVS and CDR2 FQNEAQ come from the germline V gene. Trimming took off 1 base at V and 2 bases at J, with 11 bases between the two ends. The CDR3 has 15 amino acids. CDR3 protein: CASSLESPSQETQYF. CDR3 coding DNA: TGTGCCAGCAGCTTAGAATCTCCCTCTCAAGAGACCCAGTACTTC.

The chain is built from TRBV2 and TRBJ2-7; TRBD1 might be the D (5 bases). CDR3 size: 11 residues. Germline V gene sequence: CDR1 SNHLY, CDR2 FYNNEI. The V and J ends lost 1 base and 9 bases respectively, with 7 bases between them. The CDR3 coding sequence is TGTGCCAGCAGTGAAGGTAGGGGGCAGTACTTC. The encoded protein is CASSEGRGQYF.

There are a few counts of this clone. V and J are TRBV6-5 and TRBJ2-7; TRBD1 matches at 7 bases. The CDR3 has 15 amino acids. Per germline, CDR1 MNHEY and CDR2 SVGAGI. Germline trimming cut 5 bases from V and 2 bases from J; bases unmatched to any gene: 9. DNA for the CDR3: TGTGCCAGCAGTCTAGGGGTTCAGGGGGCCTACGAGCAGTACTTC. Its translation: CASSLGVQGAYEQYF.

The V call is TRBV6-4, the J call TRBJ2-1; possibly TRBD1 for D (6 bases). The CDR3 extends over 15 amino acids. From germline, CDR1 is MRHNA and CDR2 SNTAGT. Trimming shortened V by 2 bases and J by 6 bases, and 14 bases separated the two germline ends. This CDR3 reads CASSDGRGSPNEQFF. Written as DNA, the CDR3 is TGTGCCAGCAGTGACGGCAGGGGATCTCCCAATGAGCAGTTCTTC.

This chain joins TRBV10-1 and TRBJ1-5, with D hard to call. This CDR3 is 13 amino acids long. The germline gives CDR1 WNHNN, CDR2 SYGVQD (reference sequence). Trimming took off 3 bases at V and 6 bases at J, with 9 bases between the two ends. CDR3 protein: CASSDSEGQPQHF. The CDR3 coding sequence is TGCGCCAGCAGTGATTCGGAGGGTCAGCCCCAGCATTTT.

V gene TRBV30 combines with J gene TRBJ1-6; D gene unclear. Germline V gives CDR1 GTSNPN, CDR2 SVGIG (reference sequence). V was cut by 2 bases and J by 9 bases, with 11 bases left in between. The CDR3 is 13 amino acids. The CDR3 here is CAWSTRSGSPLHF. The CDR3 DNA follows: TGTGCCTGGAGTACCCGATCGGGTTCACCCCTCCACTTT. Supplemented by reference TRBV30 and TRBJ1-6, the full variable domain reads SQTIHQWPATLVQPVGSPLSLECTVEGTSNPNLYWYRQAAGRGLQLLFYSVGIGQISSEVPQNLSASRPQDRQFILSSKKLLLSDSGFYLCAWSTRSGSPLHFGNGTRLTVT.

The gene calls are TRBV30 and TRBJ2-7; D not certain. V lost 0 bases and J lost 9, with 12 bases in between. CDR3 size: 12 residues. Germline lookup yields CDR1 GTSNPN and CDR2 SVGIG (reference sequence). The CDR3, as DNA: TGTGCCTGGAGTGTTCTGCGGTATCGGCAGTACTTC. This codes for CAWSVLRYRQYF.

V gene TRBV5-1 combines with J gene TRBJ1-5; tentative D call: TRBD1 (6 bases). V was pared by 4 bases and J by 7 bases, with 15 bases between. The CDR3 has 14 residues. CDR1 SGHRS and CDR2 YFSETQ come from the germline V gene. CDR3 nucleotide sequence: TGCGCCAGCAGCATCAACAGGGAGGGACAGCCCCAGCATTTT. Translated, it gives CASSINREGQPQHF. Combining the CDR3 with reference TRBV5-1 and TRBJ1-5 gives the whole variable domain KAGVTQTPRYLIKTRGQQVTLSCSPISGHRSVSWYQQTPGQGLQFLFEYFSETQRNKGNFPGRFSGRQFSNSRSEMNVSTLELGDSALYLCASSINREGQPQHFGDGTRLSIL.

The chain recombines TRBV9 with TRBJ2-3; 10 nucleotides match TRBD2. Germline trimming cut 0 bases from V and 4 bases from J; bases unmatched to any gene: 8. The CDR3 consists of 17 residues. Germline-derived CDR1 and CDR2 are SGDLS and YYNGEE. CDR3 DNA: TGTGCCAGCAGCGTAGTGAGCGGGGGGGCCATTGCAGATACGCAGTATTTT. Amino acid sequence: CASSVVSGGAIADTQYF.

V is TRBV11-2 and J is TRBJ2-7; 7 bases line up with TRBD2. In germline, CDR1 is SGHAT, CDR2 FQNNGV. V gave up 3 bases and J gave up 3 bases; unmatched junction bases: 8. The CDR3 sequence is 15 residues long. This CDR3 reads CASSFSGPDIYEQYF. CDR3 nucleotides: TGTGCCAGCAGCTTTAGCGGGCCAGATATCTACGAGCAGTACTTC.

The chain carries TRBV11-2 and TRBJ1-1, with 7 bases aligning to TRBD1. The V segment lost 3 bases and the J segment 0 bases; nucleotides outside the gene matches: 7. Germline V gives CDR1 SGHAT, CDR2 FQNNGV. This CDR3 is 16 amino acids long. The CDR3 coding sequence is TGTGCCAGCAGCTTGATGGCAGGGGGTATGAACACTGAAGCTTTCTTT. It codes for CASSLMAGGMNTEAFF.

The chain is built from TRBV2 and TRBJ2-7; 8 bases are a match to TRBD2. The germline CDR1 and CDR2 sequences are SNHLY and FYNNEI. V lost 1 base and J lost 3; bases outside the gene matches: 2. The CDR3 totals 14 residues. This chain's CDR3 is CASSEEAGGYEQYF. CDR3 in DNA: TGTGCCAGCAGTGAAGAGGCGGGGGGCTACGAGCAGTACTTC.

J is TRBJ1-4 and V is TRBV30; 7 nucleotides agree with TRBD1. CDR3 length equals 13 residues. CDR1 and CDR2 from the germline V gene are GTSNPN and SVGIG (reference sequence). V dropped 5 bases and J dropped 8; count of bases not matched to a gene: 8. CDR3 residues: CAWDPGQQEKLFF. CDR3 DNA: TGTGCCTGGGACCCGGGACAGCAAGAAAAACTGTTTTTT.

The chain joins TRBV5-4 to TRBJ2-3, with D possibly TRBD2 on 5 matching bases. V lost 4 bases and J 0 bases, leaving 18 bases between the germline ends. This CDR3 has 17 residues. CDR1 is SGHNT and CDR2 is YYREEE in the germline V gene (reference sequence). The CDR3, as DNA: TGTGCCAGCAGCGGCGCCCTAGCCGCCCTTAGCACAGATACGCAGTATTTT. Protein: CASSGALAALSTDTQYF.

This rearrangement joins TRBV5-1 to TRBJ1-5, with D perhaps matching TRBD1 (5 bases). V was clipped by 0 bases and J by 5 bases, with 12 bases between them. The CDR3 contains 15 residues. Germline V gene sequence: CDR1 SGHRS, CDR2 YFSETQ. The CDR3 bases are TGCGCCAGCAGCTTGGCCGGGGGGTCGGATCAGCCCCAGCATTTT. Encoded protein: CASSLAGGSDQPQHF.